The 21 T cell receptor beta chains below all came from one sample that was sequenced in a study of vaccination and CD4 T cells after COVID-19 (dated by TCRdb to between 2021 and 2022). Library method: PCR. Sequencing took place on an Illumina iSeq 100. TCR sequencing of DNA from cultured CD4+ T cells used the Oncomine TCR Beta short-read assay at the Johns Hopkins FTIC core. Using fastp at Q25 and MiXCR, TCRdb reprocessed the public reads and kept productive beta chains. Each record represents a unique CDR3 protein, reported with the most common genes and DNA among its rows. This sample holds 20,000 to 25,000 distinct CDR3 sequences; roughly 45% were observed only once. The top ten constitute under 15% of the sample. No antigen is known for these receptors. Sample treatment or condition, as interpreted from the label and publication: roughly 10-day PBMC culture with coronavirus spike peptide pools or control peptides (ViraFEST assay).

The sequencing sample was made of CD4+ T cells from blood, cultured in vitro. The receptors originated from a human donor who had recovered from COVID-19.

This clonotype was observed a few times. The chain combines TRBV20-1 with TRBJ2-5, with TRBD2 matching over 11 bases. V lost 0 bases to trimming and J lost 8 bases; unmatched junction nucleotides: 8. The CDR3 is 15 residues long. In germline, CDR1 is DFQATT, CDR2 SNEGSKA (reference sequence). The CDR3 sequence is CSARDSGGAGFTQYF. In DNA form, the CDR3 reads TGCAGTGCTAGAGATAGCGGGGGGGCCGGTTTTACCCAGTACTTC.

There are a few counts of this clonotype. The V gene is TRBV10-1, the J gene TRBJ2-7; TRBD2 aligns across 11 bases. J gave up 1 base and V 5 bases, and 4 bases lay outside the gene matches. Germline assignment: CDR1 WNHNN and CDR2 SYGVQD (reference sequence). The CDR3 has 15 residues. Here the CDR3 reads CASSTTSGGSYEQYF. As DNA, the CDR3 is TGCGCCAGCAGTACCACTAGCGGGGGTTCCTACGAGCAGTACTTC.

The chain links TRBV9 to TRBJ1-6; D unresolved. Looked up from germline, CDR1 is SGDLS and CDR2 is YYNGEE. The CDR3 is made up of 13 amino acids. Deletions cut 4 bases from V and 8 bases from J, with 10 bases between. CDR3 amino acids: CASSIKSDSPLHF. DNA of the CDR3: TGTGCCAGCAGCATTAAGTCCGATTCACCCCTCCACTTT.

This sequence joins TRBV6-2 or TRBV6-3 and TRBJ1-6; D unresolved. V lost 1 base to trimming and J lost 9 bases, with 4 bases between them. Germline V gene sequence: CDR1 MNHEY, CDR2 SVGEGT. The CDR3 totals 12 residues. The CDR3 DNA follows: TGTGCCAGCAGTTACTGGGGTTCACCCCTCCACTTT. This encodes CASSYWGSPLHF.

The J gene is TRBJ1-1, the V gene TRBV6-2 or TRBV6-3; D is unclear. V lost 9 bases to trimming and J lost 5 bases, with 13 bases between them. The CDR3 spans 12 residues. Germline-derived CDR1 and CDR2 are MNHEY and SVGEGT. Here the CDR3 reads CASNDPGTEAFF. The CDR3 nucleotides read TGTGCCAGTAATGACCCGGGTACTGAAGCTTTCTTT.

This clonotype was seen more than once but under ten times. The chain has TRBV19 and TRBJ1-2; no definite D call. CDR1 and CDR2 from the germline V gene are LNHDA and SQIVND (reference sequence). V was shortened by 4 bases and J by 2 bases, with 8 bases between the two germline ends. The CDR3 sequence is 13 residues long. CDR3 sequence (DNA): TGTGCCAGTAGTACGGGCAACAACTATGGCTACACCTTC. Protein sequence: CASSTGNNYGYTF.

This clonotype appeared a few times. The V call is TRBV20-1, the J call TRBJ1-2, with TRBD1 as a possible D gene (5 bases). V was clipped by 3 bases and J by 4 bases, with 12 bases between them. The CDR3 is made up of 13 amino acids. In germline, CDR1 is DFQATT, CDR2 SNEGSKA (reference sequence). Here the CDR3 reads CSARPTDSYGYTF. The DNA for the CDR3 is TGCAGTGCTAGGCCGACAGACAGCTATGGCTACACCTTC.

The rearrangement joins TRBV6-2 or TRBV6-3 to TRBJ2-1, with 8 bases aligning to TRBD1. The germline V gene encodes CDR1 MNHEY and CDR2 SVGEGT. The CDR3 consists of 16 residues. The ends lost 6 bases at V and 3 bases at J; junction bases unmatched: 10. The CDR3 nucleotides are TGTGCCAGCAGCCCCGACAGGGGCCTATTCTACAATGAGCAGTTCTTC. Amino acid sequence: CASSPDRGLFYNEQFF.

The V and J genes are TRBV28 and TRBJ1-6; 10 bases fit TRBD1. Losses at the gene ends were 2 bases for V and 9 bases for J; bases not matched to a gene: 16. The CDR3 is 19 residues long. Germline loops: CDR1 MDHEN, CDR2 SYDVKM. The CDR3 region is CASSLVPTSTGGLRSPLHF. The CDR3 DNA reads as TGTGCCAGCAGTTTAGTACCCACCTCGACAGGGGGCCTGCGTTCACCCCTCCACTTT.

The chain couples TRBV7-9 to TRBJ2-1; D may be TRBD1 or TRBD2 (5 bases each). The germline V gene encodes CDR1 SEHNR and CDR2 FQNEAQ (reference sequence). The CDR3 totals 12 residues. The V gene lost 4 bases and the J gene lost 7 bases, with 8 bases spanning the gap. The CDR3 region has the DNA TGTGCCAGCAGCTGGGACGGAAATGAGCAGTTCTTC. This translates into CASSWDGNEQFF.

This clonotype was counted between two and nine times. This chain links TRBV25-1 with TRBJ2-1; 9 bases align to TRBD2. The CDR3 covers 16 residues. The germline V gene has CDR1 MGHDK and CDR2 SYGVNS. The J segment lost 1 base and the V segment lost 5 bases, leaving 6 bases of the junction unmatched. The CDR3, as DNA: TGTGCCAGCAGTAGGCGGGAGGGCCGGTCCTACAATGAGCAGTTCTTC. Translating gives CASSRREGRSYNEQFF.

V and J are TRBV12-3 or TRBV12-4 and TRBJ2-5; tentative D call: TRBD1 (6 bases). The CDR3 has 12 residues. Trimming cost V 5 bases and J 9 bases, with 13 bases left between them. CDR3 amino acids: CASSRTARAQYF. Written as DNA, the CDR3 is TGTGCCAGCAGTAGGACAGCCAGGGCCCAGTACTTC.

The J gene is TRBJ2-3, the V gene TRBV7-7; 12 bases map to TRBD2. Looked up from germline, CDR1 is SSHAT and CDR2 is FNYEAQ (reference sequence). V shed 3 bases and J 3 bases; nucleotides not matched to a gene: 4. CDR3 length equals 16 residues. CDR3 bases: TGTGCCAGCAGCTTGAGCCTAGCGGGGGGGACAGATACGCAGTATTTT. This sequence encodes CASSLSLAGGTDTQYF.

This clonotype occurred a few times. V usage is TRBV6-1 and J usage is TRBJ2-7; no firm D call. The V gene's germline CDR1 is MNHNS and CDR2 SASEGT. CDR3 length equals 16 residues. V lost 4 bases, J lost 0 bases, and 16 bases lay in between. The CDR3 sequence is CASSALGPRDSYEQYF. The CDR3, as DNA: TGTGCCAGCAGTGCTCTCGGGCCTAGAGACTCCTACGAGCAGTACTTC.

This clonotype was seen a few times. V gene TRBV12-3 or TRBV12-4 combines with J gene TRBJ1-2; 9 nucleotides match TRBD1. The V segment lost 3 bases and the J segment 6 bases; nucleotides outside the gene matches: 2. The CDR3 extends over 13 amino acids. This CDR3 reads CASSLDRGNGYTF. The CDR3 region has the DNA TGTGCCAGCAGTTTGGACAGGGGTAATGGCTACACCTTC.

V and J are TRBV27 and TRBJ1-6, with 7 positions matching TRBD1. Germline values: CDR1 MNHEY, CDR2 SMNVEV (reference sequence). V shed 0 bases, J shed 4 bases, and the junction held 18 bases outside the gene matches. The CDR3 spans 21 residues. This CDR3 reads CASSLSILSRGLVRYNSPLHF. In nucleotides, the CDR3 is TGTGCCAGCAGTTTATCGATCCTGAGCAGGGGGTTGGTGCGTTATAATTCACCCCTCCACTTT.

Written as DNA, the CDR3 is TGCAGTGCCTCAGGGAATTCGGAGACCCAGTACTTC. Translated: CSASGNSETQYF. The chain has TRBV20-1 and TRBJ2-5; D may be TRBD1 (5 bases). Germline lookup yields CDR1 DFQATT and CDR2 SNEGSKA (reference sequence). The CDR3 totals 12 residues. Trimming left V 6 bases short and J 5 bases short, with 13 bases between.

There are a few counts of this clonotype. The chain carries TRBV20-1 and TRBJ1-2; D ambiguous. The germline gives CDR1 DFQATT, CDR2 SNEGSKA (reference sequence). The CDR3 is 15 amino acids. V was pared by 6 bases and J by 10 bases, with 27 bases between. The CDR3: CSATNHRRPVNDYTF. CDR3 DNA: TGCAGTGCCACAAACCATAGACGGCCCGTCAACGACTACACCTTC.

This clonotype was recorded only once. This sequence joins TRBV19 and TRBJ1-6, with D possibly being TRBD1 (6 bases). CDR3 length equals 17 residues. CDR1 and CDR2 from the germline V gene are LNHDA and SQIVND (reference sequence). V was trimmed by 7 bases and J by 9 bases, leaving 25 bases between them. In DNA form, the CDR3 reads TGTGCCAGTAATAGGGGTAGCAGGGGCCGCACAACTTCACCCCTCCACTTT. Amino acid sequence: CASNRGSRGRTTSPLHF.

The V call is TRBV10-1, the J call TRBJ1-1, with D unresolved. Trimming shortened V by 6 bases and J by 2 bases, and 1 base separated the two germline ends. Per the germline V gene, CDR1 is WNHNN and CDR2 is SYGVQD (reference sequence). This CDR3 has 10 residues. Here the CDR3 reads CASRNTEAFF. DNA of the CDR3: TGCGCCAGCAGAAACACTGAAGCTTTCTTT.

This chain joins TRBV10-3 and TRBJ2-5, with D possibly matching TRBD2 (6 bases). V lost 11 bases and J 5 bases, leaving 21 bases between the germline ends. CDR1 is ENHRY, CDR2 SYGVKD, per germline. This CDR3 is 14 amino acids long. CDR3 amino acids: CAVSWSGEGETQYF. The CDR3 region has the DNA TGTGCCGTCTCATGGTCGGGAGAAGGTGAGACCCAGTACTTC.